These 15 T cell receptor beta chains came from one sample sequenced in a study of T cells in Graves' hyperthyroidism and ophthalmopathy. TCR beta CDR3 regions were amplified from RNA transcripts. HTBI primers were employed in a first-round RT-PCR of the TCR CDR3. From the multiplex PCR reads, TCRdb called clonotypes with MiXCR, one entry per CDR3 protein. The sample holds fewer than 350,000 distinct CDR3 sequences; roughly 21% are singletons and the top ten take about 50%. Sequencing was carried out using blood. The receptors stem from a woman aged 50 to 60 with Graves' hyperthyroidism.

Comment on this clonotype: A much larger clone differs from this one at a single base, so this may be a read error. The chain joins TRBV28 to TRBJ1-2; D remains ambiguous. The germline CDR1 and CDR2 sequences are MDHEN and SYDVKM. The CDR3 is made up of 12 amino acids. This chain's CDR3 is CACSLLNYGYTF. For the CDR3, the DNA is TGTGCCTGCAGTTTACTCAACTATGGCTACACCTTC.

As regards this clonotype: One junction end disagrees with the germline gene, perhaps due to a read error. The chain's CDR3 is CAGSGRFRVGANVLTF. The CDR3 nucleotides are TGTGCCGGCAGCGGACGATTCAGGGTTGGGGCCAACGTCCTGACTTTC. V is TRBV7-8 and J is TRBJ2-6, with D possibly called TRBD1 or TRBD2 (5 bases each). CDR3 length equals 16 residues. Germline V gene sequence: CDR1 SGHVS, CDR2 FQNEAQ.

This clonotype was counted many times. This chain connects TRBV20-1 to TRBJ2-1, with 7 bases matching TRBD2. This CDR3 has 13 residues. The junction had 7 bases not matched to a gene; V was cut back by 6 bases and J by 5 bases. The V gene's germline CDR1 is DFQATT and CDR2 SNEGSKA (reference sequence). The CDR3 bases are TGCAGTGCCCCCCGGGAGGCACACAATGAGCAGTTCTTC. The encoded protein is CSAPREAHNEQFF.

Turning to this clonotype: The junction and the germline gene differ at one end; a read error may be behind it. The V and J genes are TRBV20-1 and TRBJ1-1; 8 nucleotides match TRBD1. Germline CDR1 and CDR2: DFQATT and SNEGSKA (reference sequence). The CDR3 consists of 13 residues. The CDR3 loop is CSARDTGGVWALF. CDR3 bases: TGCAGTGCTAGAGATACAGGGGGAGTTTGGGCTCTCTTT.

This clonotype came up many times. This chain links TRBV30 with TRBJ1-5; D not certain. Germline lookup yields CDR1 GTSNPN and CDR2 SVGIG (reference sequence). Between the trimmed V and J ends, which lost 0 bases and 2 bases, there was a span of 5 bases. This CDR3 comprises 13 residues. Here the CDR3 reads CAWSVGGNQPQHF. The CDR3 nucleotides read TGTGCCTGGAGTGTTGGGGGCAATCAGCCCCAGCATTTT.

CDR3 in amino acids: CASRRAGGDNEQFF. The CDR3 coding sequence is TGTGCCAGCAGGAGGGCAGGGGGGGACAATGAGCAGTTCTTC. This chain connects TRBV25-1 to TRBJ2-1, with D perhaps assigned TRBD1 or TRBD2 (7 bases each). The V and J ends lost 6 bases and 5 bases respectively, with 14 bases between them. CDR1 and CDR2 (germline): MGHDK, SYGVNS. The CDR3 extends over 14 amino acids.

This clonotype was observed at least ten times. This chain connects TRBV20-1 to TRBJ2-7; TRBD2 matches 8 bases. The V segment lost 2 bases and the J segment 4 bases; nucleotides outside the gene matches: 10. Germline V gene data show CDR1 as DFQATT and CDR2 as SNEGSKA (reference sequence). The CDR3 loop spans 15 amino acids. The CDR3 DNA is TGCAGTGCTAGACCCTCTAGCGGGTTGGTTTACGAGCAGTACTTC. This codes for CSARPSSGLVYEQYF.

Regarding this clonotype: This could be a read error, since a much larger clone is one nucleotide away. CDR3 region: CASSPGGRTEQFF. The CDR3 region has the DNA TGTGCCAGCAGCCCGGGCGGGAGAACTGAGCAGTTCTTC. The chain links TRBV3-1 to TRBJ2-1, with 7 bases aligning to TRBD2. The germline gives CDR1 LGHDT, CDR2 YNNKEL (reference sequence). This CDR3 region has 13 residues. V lost 4 bases, J lost 9 bases, and 6 bases stayed unmatched.

This clonotype was detected a few times. J is TRBJ2-4 and V is TRBV12-3 or TRBV12-4, with D perhaps matching TRBD2 (5 bases). CDR3 length: 15 amino acids. The germline V and J ends were trimmed by 5 bases and 2 bases, with 13 bases remaining between them. The CDR3 reads CASSPQEVTKNIQYF. DNA for the CDR3: TGTGCCAGCAGTCCCCAGGAGGTGACCAAAAACATTCAGTACTTC.

This clonotype was seen many times. The gene calls are TRBV6-2 or TRBV6-3 and TRBJ2-3; D gene uncertain. The CDR3 contains 12 residues. The V gene's germline CDR1 is MNHEY and CDR2 SVGEGT. Deletions cut 5 bases from V and 8 bases from J, with 11 bases between. DNA for the CDR3: TGTGCCAGCAGTCCCCCGAAGGGTACGCAGTATTTT. This codes for CASSPPKGTQYF.

This clonotype has ten or more counts. The chain is built from TRBV27 and TRBJ2-7, with unresolved D. This CDR3 comprises 13 residues. V was trimmed by 8 bases and J by 3 bases, leaving 14 bases between them. CDR1 is MNHEY, CDR2 SMNVEV, per germline (reference sequence). The CDR3 DNA is TGTGCCAGCCGCCCCCGTGAGCTCTACGAGCAGTACTTC. It translates to CASRPRELYEQYF.

This clonotype was observed many times. The V gene is TRBV11-3, the J gene TRBJ1-2, with D possibly being TRBD1 (5 bases). Germline CDR1 reads SGHNT; CDR2 reads YENEEA. The ends were cut back, 5 bases at V and 8 bases at J, with 15 bases in the middle. The CDR3 runs to 13 residues. CDR3 coding DNA: TGTGCCAGCAGCCCGGGGGGAGGACGGGGCTACACCTTC. Amino acid sequence: CASSPGGGRGYTF.

This chain connects TRBV30 to TRBJ1-1; a weak D match, TRBD1 (5 bases). Deletions cut 0 bases from V and 1 base from J, with 9 bases between. This CDR3 spans 14 amino acids. Germline V CDR1 and CDR2: GTSNPN, SVGIG (reference sequence). Written as DNA, the CDR3 is TGTGCCTGGAGTGTACTGGGGGAGAACACTGAAGCTTTCTTT. It specifies CAWSVLGENTEAFF.

This clonotype was picked up many times. This chain connects TRBV28 to TRBJ2-1; 8 bases are shared with TRBD2. This CDR3 is 15 amino acids long. CDR1 is MDHEN and CDR2 is SYDVKM in the germline V gene. With V trimmed by 4 bases and J by 2 bases, 4 bases remained unmatched. This chain's CDR3 is CASSSSGSTYNEQFF. CDR3 sequence (DNA): TGTGCCAGCAGTTCCAGCGGGAGCACCTACAATGAGCAGTTCTTC.

This clonotype was recorded at least ten times. The rearrangement uses TRBV7-3 and TRBJ2-3; no reliable D call. Trimming took 3 bases from V and 2 from J, leaving 12 bases between them. CDR1 SGHTA and CDR2 FQGTGA come from the germline V gene. This CDR3 has 15 amino acids. Written as DNA, the CDR3 is TGTGCCAGCAGCTTTCTCAGTGGGAACACAGATACGCAGTATTTT. Translated, it gives CASSFLSGNTDTQYF.